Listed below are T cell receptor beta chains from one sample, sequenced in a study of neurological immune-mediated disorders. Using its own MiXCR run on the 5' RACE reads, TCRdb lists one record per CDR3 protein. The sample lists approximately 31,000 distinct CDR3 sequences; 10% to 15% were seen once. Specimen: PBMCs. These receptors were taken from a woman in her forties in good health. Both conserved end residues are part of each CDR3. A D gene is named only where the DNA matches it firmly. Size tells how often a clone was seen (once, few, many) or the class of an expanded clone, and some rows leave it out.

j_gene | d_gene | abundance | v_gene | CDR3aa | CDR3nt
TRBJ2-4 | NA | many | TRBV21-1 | CASSKGSRVAKNIQYF | TGTGCCAGCAGCAAAGGGTCGCGGGTAGCCAAAAACATTCAGTACTTC
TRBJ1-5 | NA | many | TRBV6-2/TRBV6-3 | CASKPPGGGRNQPQHF | TGTGCCAGCAAACCACCTGGGGGGGGCCGTAATCAGCCCCAGCATTTT
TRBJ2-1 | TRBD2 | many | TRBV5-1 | CASSFGLAGGLSSYNEQFF | TGCGCCAGCAGCTTCGGACTAGCGGGGGGGCTGAGCTCCTACAATGAGCAGTTCTTC
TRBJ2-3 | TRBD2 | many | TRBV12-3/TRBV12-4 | CASSLSQGSSGGPWGTDTQYF | TGTGCCAGCAGTTTGAGTCAGGGTTCTAGCGGGGGGCCTTGGGGCACAGATACGCAGTATTTT
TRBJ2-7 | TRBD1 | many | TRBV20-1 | CSARDATGGHEQYF | TGCAGTGCTAGAGATGCGACAGGGGGCCACGAGCAGTACTTC
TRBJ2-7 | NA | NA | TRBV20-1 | CSASRSGSLNEQYF | TGCAGTGCTAGCAGGTCAGGGTCACTCAACGAGCAGTACTTC
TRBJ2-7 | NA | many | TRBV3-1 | CASRSEDYEQYF | TGTGCCAGCAGATCGGAAGACTACGAGCAGTACTTC
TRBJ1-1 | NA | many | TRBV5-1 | CASSFAELNTEAFF | TGCGCCAGCAGCTTCGCCGAACTGAACACTGAAGCTTTCTTT
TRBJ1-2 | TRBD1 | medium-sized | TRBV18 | CASSSGQGALDGYTF | TGTGCCAGCTCATCCGGACAGGGGGCGTTAGATGGCTACACCTTC
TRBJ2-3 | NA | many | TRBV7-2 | CASSSSGPRGDTQYF | TGTGCCAGCAGCTCCTCCGGGCCTAGGGGGGATACGCAGTATTTT
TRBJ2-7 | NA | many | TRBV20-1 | CSARDLRRSDAYEQYF | TGCAGTGCTAGAGATCTACGACGGTCTGACGCCTACGAGCAGTACTTC
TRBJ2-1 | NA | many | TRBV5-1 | CASSLASTRNNEQFF | TGCGCCAGCAGCTTGGCCTCGACTAGAAACAATGAGCAGTTCTTC
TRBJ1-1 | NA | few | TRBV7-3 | CASRDRTGANTEAFF | TGTGCCAGCAGGGATCGGACGGGTGCGAACACTGAAGCTTTCTTT
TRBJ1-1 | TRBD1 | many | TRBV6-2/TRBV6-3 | CASRIQGSGTEAFF | TGTGCCAGCAGGATACAGGGGTCGGGGACTGAAGCTTTCTTT
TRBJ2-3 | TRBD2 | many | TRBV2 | CASSYDRTSGDSTDTQYF | TGTGCCAGCAGTTATGACCGGACTAGCGGGGATTCGACAGATACGCAGTATTTT
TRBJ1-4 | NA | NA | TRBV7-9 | CASSPREGATNEKLFF | TGTGCCAGCAGCCCAAGGGAGGGCGCAACTAATGAAAAACTGTTTTTT
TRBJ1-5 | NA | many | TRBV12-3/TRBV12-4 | CASSFGGSQPQHF | TGTGCCAGCAGTTTTGGAGGGAGTCAGCCCCAGCATTTT
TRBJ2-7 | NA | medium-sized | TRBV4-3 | CASSQRQGIDEQYF | TGCGCCAGCAGCCAGAGGCAGGGGATTGACGAGCAGTACTTC
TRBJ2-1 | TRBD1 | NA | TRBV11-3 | CASSLTGVSEQFF | TGTGCCAGCAGCCTCACAGGGGTCAGCGAGCAGTTTTTC
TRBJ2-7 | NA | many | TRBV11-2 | CASSLAPRQTYEQYF | TGTGCCAGCAGCTTAGCCCCCCGGCAGACCTACGAGCAGTACTTC
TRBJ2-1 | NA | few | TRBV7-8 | CASSLDSDEQFF | TGTGCCAGCAGCTTAGATTCCGATGAGCAGTTCTTC
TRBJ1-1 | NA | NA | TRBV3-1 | CASSLGSADTEAFF | TGTGCCAGCAGTCTAGGGAGCGCGGACACTGAAGCTTTCTTT
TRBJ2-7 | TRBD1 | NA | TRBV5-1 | CASRLAGTGIYEQYF | TGCGCCAGCAGATTGGCCGGGACAGGTATCTACGAGCAGTACTTC
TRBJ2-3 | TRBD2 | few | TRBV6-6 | CATTSGGAGTDTQYF | TGTGCCACCACTAGCGGGGGGGCCGGCACAGATACGCAGTATTTT
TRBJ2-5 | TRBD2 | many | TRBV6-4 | CASSESGGLGQETQYF | TGTGCCAGCAGTGAGTCAGGTGGACTAGGCCAAGAGACCCAGTACTTC
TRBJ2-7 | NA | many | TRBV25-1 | CASTPGDGEQYF | TGTGCCAGCACCCCGGGGGATGGCGAGCAGTACTTC
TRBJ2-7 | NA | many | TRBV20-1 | CSAVPILSYEQYF | TGCAGTGCTGTCCCCATCCTCTCCTACGAGCAGTACTTC
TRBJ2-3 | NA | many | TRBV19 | CASSIGANTDTQYF | TGTGCCAGTAGTATAGGGGCCAACACAGATACGCAGTATTTT
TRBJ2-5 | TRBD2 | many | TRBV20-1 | CSAVTSGRLETQYF | TGCAGTGCTGTGACTAGCGGGAGGTTAGAGACCCAGTACTTC
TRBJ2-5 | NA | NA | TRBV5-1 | CASSPGQGKYTQYF | TGCGCCAGCAGCCCGGGACAAGGGAAATATACCCAGTACTTC
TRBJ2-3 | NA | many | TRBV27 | CASGVRTLREDTQYF | TGTGCCAGCGGCGTCCGGACGCTAAGGGAAGATACGCAGTATTTT
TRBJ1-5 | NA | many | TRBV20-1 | CSAKTENNQPQHF | TGCAGTGCCAAGACAGAGAACAATCAGCCCCAGCATTTT
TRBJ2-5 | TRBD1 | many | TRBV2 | CASFNRGQETQYF | TGTGCCAGCTTCAACAGGGGTCAAGAGACCCAGTACTTC
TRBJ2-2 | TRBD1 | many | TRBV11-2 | CASSLVGTGGFLSTGELFF | TGTGCCAGCAGCTTAGTTGGGACAGGGGGCTTTCTGAGCACCGGGGAGCTGTTTTTT
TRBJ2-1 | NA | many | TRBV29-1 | CSAPQGDEQFF | TGCAGCGCCCCTCAAGGGGATGAGCAGTTCTTC
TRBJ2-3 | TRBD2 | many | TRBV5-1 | CASTKLGGLFGDTQYF | TGCGCCAGCACCAAGCTGGGAGGGCTGTTCGGAGATACGCAGTATTTT
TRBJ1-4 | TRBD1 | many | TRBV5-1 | CASSLGTASTNEKLFF | TGCGCCAGCAGCCTTGGGACAGCCTCGACTAATGAAAAACTGTTTTTT
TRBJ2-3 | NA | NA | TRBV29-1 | CSVATSGTDTQYF | TGCAGCGTGGCTACCTCTGGAACAGATACGCAGTATTTT
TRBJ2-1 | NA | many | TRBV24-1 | CATSERDRPYNEQFF | TGTGCCACCAGTGAGCGGGACCGTCCCTACAATGAGCAGTTCTTC
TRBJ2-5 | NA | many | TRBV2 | CASSDQIETQYF | TGTGCCAGCAGTGACCAGATTGAGACCCAGTACTTC
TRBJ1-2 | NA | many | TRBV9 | CASSGGKGGGTNYGYTF | TGTGCCAGCAGCGGAGGGAAGGGGGGCGGAACTAACTATGGCTACACCTTC
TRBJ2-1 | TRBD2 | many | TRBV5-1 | CASSWQAGAYNEQFF | TGCGCCAGCAGCTGGCAAGCGGGAGCCTACAATGAGCAGTTCTTC
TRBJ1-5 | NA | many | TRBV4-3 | CASSQDWKGGQPQHF | TGCGCCAGCAGCCAAGATTGGAAAGGGGGTCAGCCCCAGCATTTT
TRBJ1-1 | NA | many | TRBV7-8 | CASSFNALNTEAFF | TGTGCCAGCAGCTTCAATGCGTTGAACACTGAAGCTTTCTTT
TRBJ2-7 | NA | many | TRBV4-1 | CASSQEFGAQNEQYF | TGCGCCAGCAGCCAAGAGTTTGGGGCCCAAAACGAGCAGTACTTC
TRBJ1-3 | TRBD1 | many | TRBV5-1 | CASSTDRGPGNTIYF | TGCGCCAGCAGCACCGACAGGGGGCCTGGAAACACCATATATTTT
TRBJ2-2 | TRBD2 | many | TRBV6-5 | CASSYSAGGEGTGELFF | TGTGCCAGCAGTTACTCCGCGGGGGGCGAGGGGACCGGGGAGCTGTTTTTT
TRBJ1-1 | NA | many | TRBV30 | CAWERINAFF | TGTGCCTGGGAGAGGATCAACGCTTTCTTT
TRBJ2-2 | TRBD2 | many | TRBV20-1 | CSARDVIAGGPRIEVGELFF | TGCAGTGCTAGAGACGTCATAGCGGGGGGGCCTAGAATCGAGGTCGGGGAGCTGTTTTTT
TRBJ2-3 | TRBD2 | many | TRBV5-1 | CASSSGLAGGPRDTQYF | TGCGCCAGCAGCTCCGGACTAGCGGGGGGGCCAAGGGATACGCAGTATTTT
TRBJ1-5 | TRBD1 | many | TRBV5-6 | CASSSLEETGSNQPQHF | TGTGCCAGCAGCTCCCTAGAGGAGACAGGGTCTAATCAGCCCCAGCATTTT
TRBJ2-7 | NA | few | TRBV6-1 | CASSLYSEQYF | TGTGCCAGCAGTCTCTACAGCGAGCAGTACTTC
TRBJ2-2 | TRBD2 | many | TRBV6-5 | CASSYRLAGTGELFF | TGTGCCAGCAGTTACCGACTAGCGGGGACCGGGGAGCTGTTTTTT
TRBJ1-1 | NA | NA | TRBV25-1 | CVSMWNTEAFF | TGTGTCAGCATGTGGAACACTGAAGCTTTCTTC
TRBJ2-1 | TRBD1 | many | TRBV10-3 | CAISELGTGNRDEQFF | TGTGCCATCAGTGAGCTTGGGACAGGGAATAGGGATGAGCAGTTCTTC
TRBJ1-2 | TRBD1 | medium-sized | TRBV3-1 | CASSGGPTGSYGYTF | TGTGCCAGCAGCGGAGGTCCGACAGGGAGCTATGGCTACACCTTC
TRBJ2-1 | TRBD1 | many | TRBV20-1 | CSARDSDRGSYNEQFF | TGCAGTGCTAGAGATTCGGACAGGGGGTCGTACAATGAGCAGTTCTTC
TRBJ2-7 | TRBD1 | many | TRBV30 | CAWSPGQGSEQYF | TGTGCCTGGAGTCCCGGACAGGGGTCGGAGCAGTACTTC
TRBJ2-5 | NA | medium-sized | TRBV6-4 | CASSDSAGAQETQYF | TGTGCCAGCAGTGACTCAGCAGGGGCCCAAGAGACCCAGTACTTC
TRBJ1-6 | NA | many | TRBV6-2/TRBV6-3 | CASSQPGWSSPLHF | TGTGCCAGCAGCCAGCCGGGGTGGAGCTCACCCCTCCACTTT